Shown below are 14 T cell receptor beta chains from a single sample sequenced in a study of CD8+CD57+ T cells in acquired aplastic anemia. The template for TCR beta VDJ and CDR3 sequence profiling was genomic DNA. TCRdb redid the calling of the reads with MiXCR, one entry per CDR3 protein. Here the sample spans about 200,000 distinct CDR3 sequences, 34% being singletons. The specimen sequenced was sorted CD4+, CD8+, or CD8+CD57+ T cells (not recorded which) from PBMCs. These receptors came from a human donor in good health, serving as a control.

This clonotype was seen at least ten times. This sequence joins TRBV19 and TRBJ1-1; TRBD1 matches at 10 bases. CDR1 LNHDA and CDR2 SQIVND come from the germline V gene (reference sequence). This CDR3 contains 15 residues. With V trimmed by 6 bases and J by 5 bases, 9 bases remained unmatched. The CDR3 loop reads CASRTTDRGRTEAFF. CDR3 coding DNA: TGTGCCAGTAGGACTACCGACAGGGGGCGGACTGAAGCTTTCTTT.

At least ten counts were recorded for this clonotype. V gene TRBV12-3 or TRBV12-4 combines with J gene TRBJ2-7; D is unclear. Trimming stripped 6 bases from V and 6 bases from J, with 12 bases between. CDR3 length equals 12 residues. CDR3 protein: CASSLQWSEQYF. The CDR3 DNA is TGTGCCAGCAGCCTTCAGTGGAGCGAGCAGTACTTC.

In this sample, this clonotype turned up many times. J is TRBJ1-2 and V is TRBV19; a possible D gene is TRBD1 (5 bases). The CDR3 has 13 amino acids. V lost 7 bases and J lost 3, with 12 bases in between. CDR1 is LNHDA and CDR2 is SQIVND in the germline V gene (reference sequence). The DNA of the CDR3 is TGTGCCAGTAACCAGGGTCGGTACTATGGCTACACCTTC. It codes for CASNQGRYYGYTF. The entire variable domain, with the rest obtained from reference TRBV19 and TRBJ1-2, is as follows: DGGITQSPKYLFRKEGQNVTLSCEQNLNHDAMYWYRQDPGQGLRLIYYSQIVNDFQKGDIAEGYSVSREKKESFPLTVTSAQKNPTAFYLCASNQGRYYGYTFGSGTRLTVV.

The chain combines TRBV15 with TRBJ1-1, with 9 bases matching TRBD1. Germline values: CDR1 LNHNV, CDR2 YYDKDF (reference sequence). This CDR3 is built from 16 residues. Unmatched junction bases numbered 5, after V lost 3 bases and J lost 0 bases. CDR3 amino acids: CATSRDRGYMNTEAFF. For the CDR3, the DNA is TGTGCCACCAGCAGGGACAGGGGCTACATGAACACTGAAGCTTTCTTT.

The chain couples TRBV2 to TRBJ2-5; weak D call: TRBD1 (5 bases). Trimming took off 2 bases at V and 0 bases at J, with 10 bases between the two ends. The CDR3 contains 15 residues. Looked up from germline, CDR1 is SNHLY and CDR2 is FYNNEI. Here the CDR3 reads CASSESTAYQETQYF. CDR3 nucleotide sequence: TGTGCCAGCAGTGAATCGACAGCGTACCAAGAGACCCAGTACTTC.

This clonotype has more than one count but fewer than ten. The CDR3 nucleotides are TGCGCCAGCAGCTTATATACGAACACTGAAGCTTTCTTT. It is translated as CASSLYTNTEAFF. V usage is TRBV5-1 and J usage is TRBJ1-1; D is unclear. V lost 2 bases and J lost 1, with 6 bases in between. CDR3 length: 13 residues. Germline assignment: CDR1 SGHRS and CDR2 YFSETQ. Complete variable domain (other parts from reference TRBV5-1 and TRBJ1-1): KAGVTQTPRYLIKTRGQQVTLSCSPISGHRSVSWYQQTPGQGLQFLFEYFSETQRNKGNFPGRFSGRQFSNSRSEMNVSTLELGDSALYLCASSLYTNTEAFFGQGTRLTVV.

In its sample, this clonotype is medium-sized. The DNA for the CDR3 is TGTGCCACCAGCCGACGGGTCAGCACAGATACGCAGTATTTT. Protein sequence: CATSRRVSTDTQYF. The chain is built from TRBV15 and TRBJ2-3; D gene ambiguous. Germline CDR1 reads LNHNV; CDR2 reads YYDKDF (reference sequence). Trimming removed 5 bases from V and 0 bases from J, with 9 bases in between. This CDR3 comprises 14 residues.

This clonotype was found once. The rearrangement uses TRBV28 and TRBJ1-4; D may be TRBD1 (5 bases). The CDR3 runs to 14 residues. Trimming took off 3 bases at V and 8 bases at J, with 13 bases between the two ends. Germline V gene sequence: CDR1 MDHEN, CDR2 SYDVKM. CDR3 loop: CASSLGELREKLFF. The CDR3 coding sequence is TGTGCCAGCAGTTTGGGGGAGTTACGCGAAAAACTGTTTTTT.

A few counts support this clonotype. This chain connects TRBV5-1 to TRBJ2-3; 9 bases are shared with TRBD2. Trimming removed 0 bases from V and 4 bases from J; junction bases left unmatched: 3. This CDR3 region has 15 residues. Germline V gene data show CDR1 as SGHRS and CDR2 as YFSETQ. As DNA, the CDR3 is TGCGCCAGCAGCTTGGAGGCGGGGGGGGCAGATACGCAGTATTTT. As protein: CASSLEAGGADTQYF.

J is TRBJ2-2 and V is TRBV7-3; D is possibly TRBD2 (5 bases). V was cut by 5 bases and J by 7 bases, with 17 bases left in between. Germline values: CDR1 SGHTA, CDR2 FQGTGA. CDR3 length: 15 amino acids. The CDR3 nucleotides are TGTGCCAGCAGCGAAACGGGAACGGGCATCGGGGAGCTGTTTTTT. This encodes CASSETGTGIGELFF.

In this sample, this clonotype turned up a few times. The chain carries TRBV12-5 and TRBJ2-7; D could derive from TRBD1 or TRBD2 (6 bases each). The CDR3 length is 14 residues. V dropped 4 bases and J dropped 4 bases, with 14 bases sitting between them. Germline V gives CDR1 LGHNT, CDR2 FRNRAP. The CDR3 bases are TGTGCTAGTGGTTCGTCTCGAGGGGGGTACGAGCAGTACTTC. It specifies CASGSSRGGYEQYF.

This chain links TRBV10-3 with TRBJ2-5, with 14 positions matching TRBD2. This CDR3 comprises 18 residues. Germline V CDR1 and CDR2: ENHRY, SYGVKD. Losses at the gene ends were 5 bases for V and 4 bases for J; bases not matched to a gene: 12. As DNA, the CDR3 is TGTGCCATCAGTTCAGGACTAGCGGGAGGCTTGGTCTTAGAGACCCAGTACTTC. Residues: CAISSGLAGGLVLETQYF.

This chain links TRBV12-3 or TRBV12-4 with TRBJ1-5; D uncertain. Trimming shortened V by 7 bases and J by 2 bases, and 6 bases separated the two germline ends. The CDR3 has 12 residues. In nucleotides, the CDR3 is TGTGCCAGCACCTCCGGCAATCAGCCCCAGCATTTT. Protein product: CASTSGNQPQHF.

The rearrangement uses TRBV7-7 and TRBJ2-5, with D perhaps matching TRBD2 (6 bases). Germline CDR1 is SSHAT and CDR2 is FNYEAQ (reference sequence). This CDR3 comprises 15 residues. The CDR3 here is CASGLGDSIQETQYF. CDR3 nucleotide sequence: TGTGCTAGCGGCTTGGGAGATAGCATCCAAGAGACCCAGTACTTC.